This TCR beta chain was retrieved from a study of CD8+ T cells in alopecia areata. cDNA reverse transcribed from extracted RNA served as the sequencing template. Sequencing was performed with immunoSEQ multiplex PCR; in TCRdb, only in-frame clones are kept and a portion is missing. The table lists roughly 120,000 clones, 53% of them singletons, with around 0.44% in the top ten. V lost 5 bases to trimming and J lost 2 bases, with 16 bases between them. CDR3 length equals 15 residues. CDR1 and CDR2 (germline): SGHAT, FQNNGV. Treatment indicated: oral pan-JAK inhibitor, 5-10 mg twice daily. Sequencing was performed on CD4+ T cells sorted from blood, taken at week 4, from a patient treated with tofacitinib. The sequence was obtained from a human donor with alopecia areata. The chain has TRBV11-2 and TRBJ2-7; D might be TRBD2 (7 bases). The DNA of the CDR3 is TGTGCCAGCAGCCGCCCCTCGGGGGGCCCCTACGAGCAGTACTTC. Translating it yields CASSRPSGGPYEQYF.